These T cell receptor beta chains were read from a single sample in a study of cytomegalovirus exposure and HLA in healthy donors. Profiled with immunoSEQ multiplex PCR; TCRdb holds only in-frame clones, not every one. The sample spans 150,000 to 200,000 clones; the ten largest clones claim 0.79%. Sequences were obtained from PBMCs. The source is a woman between 18 and 29 years old in good health and CMV-seropositive. The CDR3 runs from the conserved cysteine through the conserved F or W. Fields, in order: V gene, CDR3 length, J gene, D gene, CDR3 DNA, CDR3 protein. A D gene is named only where the DNA matches it firmly.

V: TRBV30; length: 12; J: TRBJ2-7; D: TRBD1; DNA: TGTGCCTGGAGTCCACAGGGGTACGAGCAGTACTTC; CDR3: CAWSPQGYEQYF
V: TRBV11-2; length: 15; J: TRBJ2-7; D: -; DNA: TGTGCCAGCAGCTCAGATTGGACAGCAACCTACGAGCAGTACTTC; CDR3: CASSSDWTATYEQYF
V: TRBV18; length: 13; J: TRBJ1-1; D: -; DNA: TGTGCCCATAGGGGGAGTATAGACACTGAAGCTTTCTTT; CDR3: CAHRGSIDTEAFF
V: TRBV30; length: 11; J: TRBJ1-2; D: -; DNA: TGTGCCCCATACGGTGTTTGGGGCTACACCTTC; CDR3: CAPYGVWGYTF
V: TRBV4-2; length: 15; J: TRBJ1-2; D: -; DNA: TGTGCCAGCAGCCAAGATATCGCGGTTGCCTATGGCTACACCTTC; CDR3: CASSQDIAVAYGYTF
V: TRBV19; length: 18; J: TRBJ1-5; D: TRBD1; DNA: TGTGCCAGTAGTAGGACAGGGAGAGGGCAAGGCAGCAATCAGCCCCAGCATTTT; CDR3: CASSRTGRGQGSNQPQHF
V: TRBV5-4; length: 15; J: TRBJ2-5; D: TRBD2; DNA: TGTGCCAGCAGCTTGGGGGGGACTAGCTCGGAGACCCAGTACTTC; CDR3: CASSLGGTSSETQYF
V: TRBV29-1; length: 13; J: TRBJ2-1; D: TRBD2; DNA: TGCAGCGTTGATAGCGGGTCCTACAATGAGCAGTTCTTC; CDR3: CSVDSGSYNEQFF
V: TRBV7-6; length: 16; J: TRBJ2-1; D: TRBD2; DNA: TGTGCCAGCAGCTTAGCGCCGCCTAGCGGGAGTGTTGAGCAGTTCTTC; CDR3: CASSLAPPSGSVEQFF
V: TRBV6-6; length: 15; J: TRBJ1-3; D: -; DNA: TGTGCCAGCAGTTACTCGCCGACTGTTGGAAACACCATATATTTT; CDR3: CASSYSPTVGNTIYF
V: TRBV7-3; length: 15; J: TRBJ1-6; D: -; DNA: TGTGCCAGCAGCTTAATCGGGGGGCTCAGGTCACCCCTCCACTTT; CDR3: CASSLIGGLRSPLHF
V: TRBV15; length: 14; J: TRBJ2-7; D: TRBD1; DNA: TGTGCCACCAGCAGAGGTTGGGACAGTTACGAGCAGTACTTC; CDR3: CATSRGWDSYEQYF
V: TRBV4-2; length: 17; J: TRBJ1-3; D: -; DNA: TGTGCCAGCAGCCAAGATGTTGGGGGGGCCCAGGGAAACACCATATATTTT; CDR3: CASSQDVGGAQGNTIYF
V: TRBV10-3; length: 13; J: TRBJ2-1; D: TRBD1; DNA: TGTGCCATCGGAGGACGGGGACAGGTCGAGCAGTTCTTC; CDR3: CAIGGRGQVEQFF
V: TRBV5-4; length: 16; J: TRBJ1-1; D: TRBD1; DNA: TGTGCCAGCAGCCCGGTGACAGGGAGCATGAACACTGAAGCTTTCTTT; CDR3: CASSPVTGSMNTEAFF
V: TRBV2; length: 15; J: TRBJ2-1; D: -; DNA: TGTGCCAGCAGTGAAAGGTATGAGCGCCTCAATGAGCAGTTCTTC; CDR3: CASSERYERLNEQFF
V: TRBV10-3; length: 14; J: TRBJ1-3; D: -; DNA: TGTGCCATCAGTGGGGGGACAAGAGGAAACACCATATATTTT; CDR3: CAISGGTRGNTIYF
V: TRBV18; length: 14; J: TRBJ1-1; D: TRBD1; DNA: TGTGCCAGCTCACCCAAAACAGGGGAGACTGAAGCTTTCTTT; CDR3: CASSPKTGETEAFF
V: TRBV4-1; length: 17; J: TRBJ2-6; D: TRBD1; DNA: TGCGCCAGCAGCCCCCAGGGACAGACTTCTGGGGCCAACGTCCTGACTTTC; CDR3: CASSPQGQTSGANVLTF
V: TRBV4-1; length: 14; J: TRBJ1-1; D: TRBD1; DNA: TGCGCCAGCAGCCAAGGGGGCAGGGGGACCGAAGCTTTCTTT; CDR3: CASSQGGRGTEAFF
V: TRBV6-6; length: 15; J: TRBJ2-7; D: TRBD1; DNA: TGTGCCAGCAGTCCCCAGGGGGCTTACTCCTACGAGCAGTACTTC; CDR3: CASSPQGAYSYEQYF
V: TRBV4-1; length: 17; J: TRBJ2-2; D: TRBD1; DNA: TGCGCCAGCAGCCGTAAAACCGGGACAGGAGACACCGGGGAGCTGTTTTTT; CDR3: CASSRKTGTGDTGELFF
V: TRBV7-6; length: 13; J: TRBJ1-2; D: -; DNA: TGTGCCAGCAGCTTACAGGGGCTCTATGGCTACACCTTC; CDR3: CASSLQGLYGYTF
V: TRBV5-1; length: 14; J: TRBJ2-1; D: -; DNA: TGCGCCAGCAGCTTGAGGACTAACTACAATGAGCAGTTCTTC; CDR3: CASSLRTNYNEQFF
V: TRBV4-1; length: 16; J: TRBJ2-2; D: TRBD2; DNA: TGCGCCAGCAGCCAAGCGGGACTAGGCAGGACCGGGGAGCTGTTTTTT; CDR3: CASSQAGLGRTGELFF
V: TRBV6-1; length: 14; J: TRBJ1-6; D: -; DNA: TGTGCCAGCAGTATAGGGACTGCGAATTCACCCCTCCACTTT; CDR3: CASSIGTANSPLHF
V: TRBV29-1; length: 13; J: TRBJ2-7; D: TRBD2; DNA: TGCAGCGTTGGGCCTAGCGGGGGCTACGAGCAGTACTTC; CDR3: CSVGPSGGYEQYF
V: TRBV6-5; length: 15; J: TRBJ2-6; D: -; DNA: TGTGCCAGCAGTTACGACAGTTCTGGGGCCAACGTCCTGACTTTC; CDR3: CASSYDSSGANVLTF
V: TRBV6-5; length: 12; J: TRBJ2-7; D: -; DNA: TGTGCCAGCATCTCCGGGGCCTACGAGCAGTACTTC; CDR3: CASISGAYEQYF
V: TRBV7-9; length: 14; J: TRBJ1-4; D: TRBD1; DNA: TGTGCCAGCAGCCGACAGGGGAACGGTGAAAAACTGTTTTTT; CDR3: CASSRQGNGEKLFF
V: TRBV19; length: 15; J: TRBJ1-5; D: TRBD1; DNA: TGTGCCAGTAGGAAACAGGGGCTTGAGTATCAGCCCCAGCATTTT; CDR3: CASRKQGLEYQPQHF
V: TRBV18; length: 15; J: TRBJ2-3; D: -; DNA: TGTGCCAGCTCACCATCCCGCACGGGCACAGATACGCAGTATTTT; CDR3: CASSPSRTGTDTQYF
V: TRBV5-1; length: 19; J: TRBJ2-1; D: TRBD2; DNA: TGCGCCAGCAGTCCCGTCGGGACTAGCGGGGGGGATAAATACAATGAGCAGTTCTTC; CDR3: CASSPVGTSGGDKYNEQFF
V: TRBV4-1; length: 16; J: TRBJ2-7; D: TRBD2; DNA: TGCGCCAGCAGCCAGGCTTCAGCGGGGACTCTATACGAGCAGTACTTC; CDR3: CASSQASAGTLYEQYF
V: TRBV4-2; length: 15; J: TRBJ1-2; D: -; DNA: TGTGCCAGCAGCCAAGTCAGGTTCTCTTCCTATGGCTACACCTTC; CDR3: CASSQVRFSSYGYTF
V: TRBV7-9; length: 14; J: TRBJ2-2; D: -; DNA: TGTGCCATAACGGGGGTGACGAACACCGGGGAGCTGTTTTTT; CDR3: CAITGVTNTGELFF
V: TRBV4-1; length: 14; J: TRBJ2-7; D: -; DNA: TGCGCCAGCAGCCAAGAAGAGGGCACCTACGAGCAGTACTTC; CDR3: CASSQEEGTYEQYF
V: TRBV29-1; length: 14; J: TRBJ2-5; D: TRBD2; DNA: TGCAGCGTTGAGGTAGCGGGGGGGACGGAGACCCAGTACTTC; CDR3: CSVEVAGGTETQYF
V: TRBV19; length: 16; J: TRBJ1-5; D: TRBD1; DNA: TGTGCCAGTAGTTCCCGGACAGGGGGTTTTGATCAGCCCCAGCATTTT; CDR3: CASSSRTGGFDQPQHF
V: TRBV5-1; length: 15; J: TRBJ2-7; D: -; DNA: TGCGCCAGCAGCTCCGGGACACATGCATCCTACGAGCAGTACTTC; CDR3: CASSSGTHASYEQYF
V: TRBV5-1; length: 15; J: TRBJ2-2; D: TRBD2; DNA: TGCGCCAGCAGCACCGGACTAGCGGAAACCGGGGAGCTGTTTTTT; CDR3: CASSTGLAETGELFF
V: TRBV7-9; length: 17; J: TRBJ2-6; D: -; DNA: TGTGCCAGCAGCTTAGGTATCGGGTACTCTGGGGCCAACGTCCTGACTTTC; CDR3: CASSLGIGYSGANVLTF
V: TRBV30; length: 16; J: TRBJ2-1; D: TRBD2; DNA: TGTGCCTGGAACCCGGGGCTAGCGGGGGGATGGGATGAGCAGTTCTTC; CDR3: CAWNPGLAGGWDEQFF
V: TRBV2; length: 13; J: TRBJ2-1; D: -; DNA: TGTGCCAGCAGTGTTGAAGGTACAGGGTTACTGTTCTTC; CDR3: CASSVEGTGLLFF
V: TRBV4-1; length: 17; J: TRBJ1-2; D: TRBD1; DNA: TGCGCCAGCAGCCAGAGCCCGACAGGGGGCATTTACTATGGCTACACCTTC; CDR3: CASSQSPTGGIYYGYTF
V: TRBV5-5; length: 16; J: TRBJ2-7; D: -; DNA: TGTGCCAGCAGCTTGGGGTACGACACGAGCTCCTACGAGCAGTACTTC; CDR3: CASSLGYDTSSYEQYF
V: TRBV6-6; length: 14; J: TRBJ2-5; D: TRBD2; DNA: TGTGCCAGCAGTTCCCGGGGGGGCGGGGAGACCCAGTACTTC; CDR3: CASSSRGGGETQYF
V: TRBV10-3; length: 14; J: TRBJ2-3; D: -; DNA: TGTGCCATCCAGGATTCGACGGGCACAGATACGCAGTATTTT; CDR3: CAIQDSTGTDTQYF
V: TRBV9; length: 15; J: TRBJ2-7; D: TRBD1; DNA: TGTGCCAGCAGCCAGGGACAGGTGGGCTCCTACGAGCAGTACTTC; CDR3: CASSQGQVGSYEQYF
V: TRBV9; length: 13; J: TRBJ2-7; D: TRBD1; DNA: TGTGCCAGCAGCGCGAGGACAGGGGGCGAGCAGTACTTC; CDR3: CASSARTGGEQYF
V: TRBV5-1; length: 14; J: TRBJ2-5; D: -; DNA: TGCGCCAGCAGCGACGGGGGGCTCGGGGAGACCCAGTACTTC; CDR3: CASSDGGLGETQYF
V: TRBV7-9; length: 14; J: TRBJ1-1; D: -; DNA: TGTGCCAGCAGCTTAGAGCGCAGGGACACTGAAGCTTTCTTT; CDR3: CASSLERRDTEAFF
V: TRBV4-3; length: 12; J: TRBJ1-2; D: -; DNA: TGCGCCAGCAGCCAAGAGCGGACAGCCCTCATCTTC; CDR3: CASSQERTALIF